Listed below are T cell receptor beta chains from one sample, sequenced in a study of CXCR3-negative and CXCR3-positive naive CD8 T cells. TCRdb re-called the 5' RACE reads; every CDR3 protein appears as one record, without DNA. The repertoire table contains approximately 39,000 distinct CDR3 sequences. The sequenced sample was memory CD8+ T cells from blood. All receptors derive from a human donor in good health. Some clones in this sample may be carry-over from other donors' samples. The CDR3 runs from the conserved cysteine through the conserved F or W. The order of the fields is CDR3 protein, clone size, J gene, V gene. Clone size is not always given. Where it is, it says once, few, many or a class for expanded clones.

cdr3_aa: CASSVAGGVNEQFF; clone_size: NA; j_call: TRBJ2-1; v_call: TRBV12-3/TRBV12-4
cdr3_aa: CASSQERRGQGASYEQYF; clone_size: NA; j_call: TRBJ2-7; v_call: TRBV4-3
cdr3_aa: CASSLLEEEETQYF; clone_size: NA; j_call: TRBJ2-5; v_call: TRBV7-2
cdr3_aa: CASSQGPGLAKNIQYF; clone_size: NA; j_call: TRBJ2-4; v_call: TRBV14
cdr3_aa: CASSQLGEQGEQFF; clone_size: NA; j_call: TRBJ2-1; v_call: TRBV7-6
cdr3_aa: CASSLIAGELFF; clone_size: NA; j_call: TRBJ2-2; v_call: TRBV27
cdr3_aa: CASSAGEESDTQYF; clone_size: NA; j_call: TRBJ2-3; v_call: TRBV6-4
cdr3_aa: CATRTGPNSNQPQHF; clone_size: NA; j_call: TRBJ1-5; v_call: TRBV27
cdr3_aa: CASSPAPDTGELFF; clone_size: NA; j_call: TRBJ2-2; v_call: TRBV6-1
cdr3_aa: CSVGQGDWVLDNEQFF; clone_size: NA; j_call: TRBJ2-1; v_call: TRBV29-1
cdr3_aa: CATSSRTGPYEQYF; clone_size: NA; j_call: TRBJ2-7; v_call: TRBV15
cdr3_aa: CASSLAGGPTGELFF; clone_size: NA; j_call: TRBJ2-2; v_call: TRBV9
cdr3_aa: CASSHADSSAGGVGELFF; clone_size: NA; j_call: TRBJ2-2; v_call: TRBV4-3
cdr3_aa: CSVAQTKETQYF; clone_size: NA; j_call: TRBJ2-5; v_call: TRBV29-1
cdr3_aa: CSASGLAGAYEQYF; clone_size: NA; j_call: TRBJ2-7; v_call: TRBV20-1
cdr3_aa: CASSLGTDYEQYF; clone_size: NA; j_call: TRBJ2-7; v_call: TRBV28
cdr3_aa: CSVEGAGQGMAEELFF; clone_size: NA; j_call: TRBJ2-2; v_call: TRBV29-1
cdr3_aa: CASSRGTEAFF; clone_size: NA; j_call: TRBJ1-1; v_call: TRBV4-2
cdr3_aa: CASILSSWAGEGHEQFF; clone_size: NA; j_call: TRBJ2-1; v_call: TRBV21-1
cdr3_aa: CSVEHQEVHEQFF; clone_size: NA; j_call: TRBJ2-1; v_call: TRBV29-1
cdr3_aa: CASSLRTYSPYGYTF; clone_size: NA; j_call: TRBJ1-2; v_call: TRBV14
cdr3_aa: CASSFVSSYEQYF; clone_size: NA; j_call: TRBJ2-7; v_call: TRBV28
cdr3_aa: CASSPGEGGQQPQHF; clone_size: NA; j_call: TRBJ1-5; v_call: TRBV6-1
cdr3_aa: CASSQRGGTDYEQYF; clone_size: NA; j_call: TRBJ2-7; v_call: TRBV28
cdr3_aa: CSVDRPDYSYNEQFF; clone_size: NA; j_call: TRBJ2-1; v_call: TRBV29-1
cdr3_aa: CSAREAGNTEAFF; clone_size: NA; j_call: TRBJ1-1; v_call: TRBV20-1
cdr3_aa: CASSDLDGVYEQYF; clone_size: NA; j_call: TRBJ2-7; v_call: TRBV6-1
cdr3_aa: CSAREVTTRSTEAFF; clone_size: medium-sized; j_call: TRBJ1-1; v_call: TRBV20-1
cdr3_aa: CASSLVNEQYF; clone_size: NA; j_call: TRBJ2-7; v_call: TRBV7-9
cdr3_aa: CASFCTAGIEETQYF; clone_size: NA; j_call: TRBJ2-5; v_call: TRBV23-1
cdr3_aa: CSVEASRVLRETQYF; clone_size: NA; j_call: TRBJ2-5; v_call: TRBV29-1
cdr3_aa: CASSPSVVRTDDDWTNNEQFF; clone_size: NA; j_call: TRBJ2-1; v_call: TRBV3-1
cdr3_aa: CASTLWGISSSPLHF; clone_size: NA; j_call: TRBJ1-6; v_call: TRBV6-1
cdr3_aa: CASSLWDGTGELFF; clone_size: NA; j_call: TRBJ2-2; v_call: TRBV5-1
cdr3_aa: CASSGSLQETQYF; clone_size: NA; j_call: TRBJ2-5; v_call: TRBV2
cdr3_aa: CASSLGLGQETYEQYF; clone_size: NA; j_call: TRBJ2-7; v_call: TRBV5-1
cdr3_aa: CASRTDPYGYTF; clone_size: NA; j_call: TRBJ1-2; v_call: TRBV27
cdr3_aa: CSAGDARAQYNEQFF; clone_size: NA; j_call: TRBJ2-1; v_call: TRBV20-1
cdr3_aa: CASSFGQSNTEAFF; clone_size: NA; j_call: TRBJ1-1; v_call: TRBV12-3/TRBV12-4
cdr3_aa: CASSQRGTVYNEQLF; clone_size: NA; j_call: TRBJ2-1; v_call: TRBV4-1
cdr3_aa: CASSVVPSGYLAFGEQYF; clone_size: NA; j_call: TRBJ2-7; v_call: TRBV9
cdr3_aa: CASSEPPGLQETQYF; clone_size: NA; j_call: TRBJ2-5; v_call: TRBV25-1